This T cell receptor beta chain was documented in a study of blood T cell repertoires in COVID-19. The overall study: Acute-phase and convalescent COVID-19 samples originated in the United States, Italy and Spain. Sample material is recorded as cDNA or gDNA derived from T cells, B-cell-depleted T cells, or PBMCs.

Original data processing: Amplification of reference gene primers provided the estimated nucleated cell counts. The data were produced by immunoSEQ multiplex PCR, yet TCRdb's version contains in-frame clones alone and is incomplete. For V, J and clone size, that table is used; D and trimming come from the DNA. This table holds about 75,000 clones, over 75% found once. Sequencing input: peripheral blood. The TCR comes from a human donor in a cohort sampled during active COVID-19.

CDR3 loop: CAISEFTDSVYGNTIYF. CDR3 DNA: TGTGCCATCAGTGAGTTTACCGACAGCGTCTATGGAAACACCATATATTTT. The V call is TRBV10-3, the J call TRBJ1-3; D may be TRBD1 (5 bases). In germline, CDR1 is ENHRY, CDR2 SYGVKD. Trimming took off 1 base at V and 3 bases at J, with 16 bases between the two ends. The CDR3 is made up of 17 amino acids.